The entry below describes one T cell receptor (beta chain). Its antigen is still unknown. Sequence at one end of the junction differs from germline and may be a read error. The CDR3 totals 14 residues. Germline values: CDR1 ENHRY, CDR2 SYGVKD. Blood samples were obtained at baseline, cycle 4 day 1, and cycle 7 day 1. This specimen comes from a study of OX40 agonist ivuxolimab in advanced cancers. The study, taken as a whole, reports: Some patients who did not respond also had low normalized T-cell clonal expansion.

The table came from immunoSEQ multiplex PCR; TCRdb's copy has only in-frame clones and leaves some out. In the table there are approximately 87,000 clones, about 90% of which are singletons. This TCR was recovered from an adult with an advanced solid tumor such as melanoma, head and neck, liver or kidney cancer. V gene TRBV10-3 combines with J gene TRBJ2-7, with a possible D match to TRBD2 (5 bases). The source material was CD4+ or CD8+ T cells sorted from blood, sampled in a trial of the OX40 agonist ivuxolimab. CDR3 nucleotides: TGTGCCACCTCCGAGGGAGTGAGCTCCTACGGGCAGTACTTC. This gives the protein CATSEGVSSYGQYF.